The 8 T cell receptor beta chains below all came from one sample that was sequenced in a study of shared clonotypes between healthy human individuals. Profiling relied on immunoSEQ multiplex PCR, and the TCRdb table lists in-frame clones only, not all of them. The sample records 2.5 million or so clones, around nine tenths being singletons. Material: naive CD4+ T cells sorted from blood. Subset of the sample: CD45RA+ positively selected. These receptor sequences come from a man younger than 35 in good health.

The rearrangement joins TRBV11-3 to TRBJ2-5; 11 bases line up with TRBD1. After removal of 5 bases from V and 5 bases from J, the junction contained 7 bases not matched to a gene. Germline CDR1 reads SGHNT; CDR2 reads YENEEA. The CDR3 has 15 amino acids. The DNA for the CDR3 is TGTGCCAGCAGCCGGGACAGGGGGGCATGGGAGACCCAGTACTTC. Its translation: CASSRDRGAWETQYF.

This clone showed up just once. V usage is TRBV9 and J usage is TRBJ1-2, with unresolved D. The length of the CDR3 is 12 residues. V was trimmed by 4 bases and J by 7 bases, leaving 11 bases between them. Germline CDR1 SGDLS, CDR2 YYNGEE. Here the CDR3 reads CASSPRTGGYTF. The CDR3 DNA is TGTGCCAGCAGCCCCCGAACTGGTGGCTACACCTTC.

The V call is TRBV6-1, the J call TRBJ2-7, with D hard to call. This CDR3 contains 15 residues. The germline V gene encodes CDR1 MNHNS and CDR2 SASEGT. V was clipped by 3 bases and J by 1 base, with 13 bases between them. CDR3 region: CASSDEVPWSYEQYF. The CDR3 DNA sequence: TGTGCCAGCAGTGATGAGGTCCCGTGGTCCTACGAGCAGTACTTC.

A single count supports this clone. The chain has TRBV10-2 and TRBJ2-5; possibly TRBD2 for D (5 bases). V was pared by 2 bases and J by 4 bases, with 8 bases between. The V gene's germline CDR1 is WSHSY and CDR2 SAAADI. The CDR3 sequence is 13 residues long. The CDR3 sequence: CASSEASPETQYF. In DNA form, the CDR3 reads TGCGCCAGCAGTGAGGCTAGCCCAGAGACCCAGTACTTC.

This chain connects TRBV10-1 to TRBJ2-3; D is possibly TRBD1 (5 bases). Trimming cost V 6 bases and J 8 bases, with 15 bases left between them. Germline V gene sequence: CDR1 WNHNN, CDR2 SYGVQD (reference sequence). This CDR3 region has 13 residues. As DNA, the CDR3 is TGCGCCAGCAGCTTCGACAGATTTGGTACGCAGTATTTT. Translating gives CASSFDRFGTQYF.

The gene calls are TRBV18 and TRBJ1-1, with D possibly TRBD1 on 5 matching bases. In germline, CDR1 is KGHSH, CDR2 LQKENI. There are 14 residues in the CDR3. Trimming shortened V by 4 bases and J by 7 bases, and 16 bases separated the two germline ends. In DNA, the CDR3 is TGTGCCAGCTCACACGGCTTCGAGGGGAATGAAGCTTTCTTT. Its protein product is CASSHGFEGNEAFF.

V is TRBV2 and J is TRBJ2-2; TRBD1 matches at 7 bases. The CDR3 sequence is 14 residues long. Germline CDR1 and CDR2: SNHLY and FYNNEI. Trimming removed 6 bases from V and 2 bases from J; junction bases left unmatched: 3. CDR3 loop: CASRNRGNTGELFF. The CDR3 nucleotides read TGTGCCAGCAGAAACAGGGGAAACACCGGGGAGCTGTTTTTT.

J is TRBJ2-3 and V is TRBV10-3, with 9 bases aligning to TRBD1. The J segment lost 3 bases and the V segment lost 6 bases, leaving 7 bases of the junction unmatched. The germline V gene has CDR1 ENHRY and CDR2 SYGVKD. CDR3 size: 15 residues. CDR3 nucleotides: TGTGCCATCAGGGGACAGGGTTCGGCGACAGATACGCAGTATTTT. Its protein product is CAIRGQGSATDTQYF.